Sequencing of this TCR beta chain was carried out in a study of blood T cell repertoires in COVID-19. Study overall: Some COVID-19 samples were acute and others convalescent; all came from the United States, Italy and Spain. Nucleic acid was either cDNA or gDNA, and it came from T cells, B-cell-depleted T cells, or PBMCs.

This clone was counted once. In the original analysis: Amplification with reference gene primers provided the estimates of nucleated cell counts. The protocol was immunoSEQ multiplex PCR, while the TCRdb copy is restricted to in-frame clones and leaves out a portion. V, J and clone size reflect that table, while D and trimming were determined from the DNA. The table records 70,000 to 85,000 clones, approximately 78% of them present only once. The receptor was isolated from a man between 60 and 70 years old with acute or convalescent COVID-19. The sequenced sample consisted of peripheral blood.

The chain's CDR3 is CASSVGGLSYEQYF. The CDR3 bases are TGTGCCAGCAGCGTAGGAGGGTTGTCCTACGAGCAGTACTTC. The rearrangement uses TRBV9 and TRBJ2-7; a weak D match, TRBD2 (5 bases). The germline V gene encodes CDR1 SGDLS and CDR2 YYNGEE. This CDR3 region has 14 residues. V gave up 0 bases and J gave up 1 base, with 8 bases separating them.